These 22 T cell receptor beta chains originate from one sample sequenced in a study of cytomegalovirus exposure and HLA in healthy donors. Both 60 Vbeta primers and 13 Jbeta primers went into the PCR. Profiled with immunoSEQ multiplex PCR; TCRdb holds only in-frame clones, not every one. Altogether more than 100,000 clones are present, around 67% being singletons, with the ten largest covering around 3.7%. The sample comprised PBMCs. These receptors were obtained from a woman aged 40 to 50 in good health and CMV-seronegative.

The chain joins TRBV10-2 to TRBJ1-6; weak D call: TRBD1 (6 bases). Looked up from germline, CDR1 is WSHSY and CDR2 is SAAADI. There are 16 residues in the CDR3. Trimming left V 6 bases short and J 0 bases short, with 12 bases between. The CDR3 DNA is TGCGCCAGCAGCCCAAGGGGGAGCTCCTATAATTCACCCCTCCACTTT. Protein sequence: CASSPRGSSYNSPLHF.

The chain joins TRBV5-1 to TRBJ1-2; 8 bases map to TRBD1. Germline V CDR1 and CDR2: SGHRS, YFSETQ. V lost 0 bases, J lost 6 bases, and 7 bases stayed unmatched. CDR3 length: 15 amino acids. DNA for the CDR3: TGCGCCAGCAGCTTGGTTGGACAGGGCATCGATGGCTACACCTTC. Protein: CASSLVGQGIDGYTF.

The chain couples TRBV6-1 to TRBJ1-1; the match to TRBD1 covers 7 bases. The V and J ends lost 2 bases and 3 bases, in that order; junction bases with no gene match: 6. The germline V gene encodes CDR1 MNHNS and CDR2 SASEGT. The CDR3 covers 15 residues. CDR3 region: CASSERRQGDTEAFF. As DNA, the CDR3 is TGTGCCAGCAGTGAAAGGAGGCAGGGGGACACTGAAGCTTTCTTT.

The chain joins TRBV19 to TRBJ2-3, with TRBD1 identical over 7 bases. With V trimmed by 6 bases and J by 3 bases, 9 bases remained unmatched. Germline CDR1 and CDR2: LNHDA and SQIVND (reference sequence). CDR3 size: 15 residues. The CDR3 DNA follows: TGTGCCAGTAGAACAGACAGGGTTGGGACAGATACGCAGTATTTT. Encoded protein: CASRTDRVGTDTQYF. Drawing the rest from reference TRBV19 and TRBJ2-3, the complete variable domain is DGGITQSPKYLFRKEGQNVTLSCEQNLNHDAMYWYRQDPGQGLRLIYYSQIVNDFQKGDIAEGYSVSREKKESFPLTVTSAQKNPTAFYLCASRTDRVGTDTQYFGPGTRLTVL.

Written as DNA, the CDR3 is TGTGCCAGCAGCTTAGCAGGAGTGGATGAGCAGTTCTTC. Translating gives CASSLAGVDEQFF. This chain joins TRBV7-9 and TRBJ2-1; no firm D call. CDR1 is SEHNR and CDR2 is FQNEAQ in the germline V gene (reference sequence). The CDR3 consists of 13 residues. The V end was cut by 0 bases, the J end by 8 bases, with 8 bases between.

The V call is TRBV7-2, the J call TRBJ2-1, with 10 bases fitting TRBD1. This CDR3 has 15 amino acids. CDR1 is SGHTA, CDR2 FQGNSA, per germline. J gave up 8 bases and V 5 bases, and 9 bases lay outside the gene matches. CDR3 residues: CASSRQGQGRDEQFF. CDR3 sequence (DNA): TGTGCCAGCAGCCGCCAGGGACAGGGGCGGGATGAGCAGTTCTTC.

The rearrangement joins TRBV6-5 to TRBJ1-1; the match to TRBD1 covers 8 bases. The CDR3 is made up of 15 amino acids. V shed 2 bases, J shed 10 bases, and the junction held 12 bases outside the gene matches. Germline CDR1 and CDR2: MNHEY and SVGAGI. CDR3 amino acids: CASSYLTIRGPGAFF. The CDR3 DNA reads as TGTGCCAGCAGTTACCTTACCATCAGGGGGCCTGGAGCTTTCTTT.

This clone was observed a few times. This chain uses TRBV10-3 with TRBJ2-1, with TRBD2 matching over 7 bases. This CDR3 spans 16 amino acids. Germline loops: CDR1 ENHRY, CDR2 SYGVKD. V trimming: 3 bases; J trimming: 2 bases; junction bases outside the gene matches: 7. The CDR3 DNA sequence: TGTGCCATCAGTGACTCTTGGGCGGGAGCCTACAATGAGCAGTTCTTC. Amino acids: CAISDSWAGAYNEQFF.

The V gene is TRBV7-9, the J gene TRBJ1-2; 8 bases match TRBD1. This CDR3 spans 12 amino acids. Unmatched junction bases numbered 2, after V lost 2 bases and J lost 9 bases. CDR1 is SEHNR and CDR2 is FQNEAQ in the germline V gene (reference sequence). The CDR3 protein is CASSLRQGSYTF. CDR3 bases: TGTGCCAGCAGCTTAAGACAGGGGAGCTACACCTTC.

This clone was counted once. CDR3 coding DNA: TGCAGCGTTGATTTGGGAGACTTCTACGAGCAGTACTTC. Translated, it gives CSVDLGDFYEQYF. V usage is TRBV29-1 and J usage is TRBJ2-7; tentative D call: TRBD2 (5 bases). The germline V gene has CDR1 SQVTM and CDR2 ANQGSEA. V was trimmed by 3 bases and J by 3 bases, leaving 12 bases between them. There are 13 residues in the CDR3.

This chain links TRBV6-5 with TRBJ1-1, with 7 bases identical to TRBD1. The germline V gene encodes CDR1 MNHEY and CDR2 SVGAGI. The CDR3 runs 12 residues. Germline trimming cut 5 bases from V and 7 bases from J; bases unmatched to any gene: 4. The CDR3: CASSARDSEAFF. CDR3 DNA: TGTGCCAGCAGTGCCCGGGACAGTGAAGCTTTCTTT.

This clone came up a few times. The genes are TRBV6-1 and TRBJ2-3, with 10 positions matching TRBD2. The CDR3 is 15 residues long. CDR1 is MNHNS, CDR2 SASEGT, per germline. The J segment lost 4 bases and the V segment lost 3 bases, leaving 4 bases of the junction unmatched. This CDR3 is CASSDSSGSSDTQYF. The CDR3 nucleotides read TGTGCCAGCAGTGATTCTAGCGGGAGTTCAGATACGCAGTATTTT.

V usage is TRBV5-6 and J usage is TRBJ2-2, with 12 bases identical to TRBD2. Germline V CDR1 and CDR2: SGHDT, YYEEEE. This CDR3 contains 16 residues. The J segment lost 6 bases and the V segment lost 4 bases, leaving 7 bases of the junction unmatched. CDR3 protein: CASSQILAGGAGELFF. The CDR3 DNA follows: TGTGCCAGCAGCCAAATCCTAGCGGGGGGGGCCGGGGAGCTGTTTTTT.

The CDR3 sequence: CASSALRGYQETQYF. The CDR3 bases are TGTGCCAGCAGCGCCCTCCGCGGGTACCAAGAGACCCAGTACTTC. The genes are TRBV7-2 and TRBJ2-5; D may be TRBD2 (5 bases). CDR1 is SGHTA and CDR2 is FQGNSA in the germline V gene. The CDR3 loop spans 15 amino acids. V lost 5 bases to trimming and J lost 0 bases, with 13 bases between them.

The J gene is TRBJ1-2, the V gene TRBV7-8; D gene ambiguous. Trimming removed 3 bases at V and 4 bases at J, with 15 bases between. CDR1 and CDR2 (germline): SGHVS, FQNEAQ. The CDR3 is 15 amino acids. CDR3: CASSFGLEVSYGYTF. The DNA for the CDR3 is TGTGCCAGCAGCTTCGGACTCGAGGTTAGCTATGGCTACACCTTC.

In this sample, this clone turned up once. J is TRBJ2-7 and V is TRBV5-1; 7 bases agree with TRBD1. Germline CDR1 is SGHRS and CDR2 is YFSETQ. The V gene end was trimmed by 0 bases and the J gene end by 3 bases; junction bases not matched to a gene: 6. The CDR3 spans 15 residues. The CDR3 sequence is CASSLGGQLDYEQYF. DNA for the CDR3: TGCGCCAGCAGCTTGGGGGGACAGTTGGACTACGAGCAGTACTTC.

V usage is TRBV30 and J usage is TRBJ2-5; 11 bases agree with TRBD2. The trim removed 3 bases at V and 5 bases at J, leaving 5 bases unmatched. The germline V gene has CDR1 GTSNPN and CDR2 SVGIG (reference sequence). The length of the CDR3 is 14 residues. Written as DNA, the CDR3 is TGTGCCTGGAGACCGACTAGCGGGATGGAGACCCAGTACTTC. This translates into CAWRPTSGMETQYF.

The DNA of the CDR3 is TGTGCCAGCAGCCCCGGACAGGTGGGGAACACTGAAGCTTTCTTT. As protein: CASSPGQVGNTEAFF. The rearrangement uses TRBV7-2 and TRBJ1-1; 7 bases match TRBD1. In germline, CDR1 is SGHTA, CDR2 FQGNSA. The CDR3 contains 15 residues. The V segment lost 5 bases and the J segment 1 base; nucleotides outside the gene matches: 7.

This clone is deemed medium-sized. The chain couples TRBV6-4 to TRBJ2-1; TRBD2 matches 9 bases. Germline V gene data show CDR1 as MRHNA and CDR2 as SNTAGT. Trimming cost V 5 bases and J 8 bases; bases outside gene matches: 10. The CDR3 runs to 15 residues. The CDR3, as DNA: TGTGCCAGCAGTCCCGGACTAGCGCCCTCGGATGAGCAGTTCTTC. Its translation is CASSPGLAPSDEQFF.

This chain joins TRBV19 and TRBJ1-5, with 7 bases aligning to TRBD1. CDR1 and CDR2 (germline): LNHDA, SQIVND (reference sequence). This CDR3 is built from 17 residues. Trimming took 3 bases from V and 0 from J; bases not matched to a gene: 8. CDR3 sequence reads: CASSMGQQTYSNQPQHF. The CDR3 DNA reads TGTGCCAGTAGTATGGGACAGCAAACTTATAGCAATCAGCCCCAGCATTTT.

The genes are TRBV10-2 and TRBJ1-2; D remains ambiguous. Germline V gene sequence: CDR1 WSHSY, CDR2 SAAADI. This CDR3 spans 13 amino acids. Trimming pared 8 bases from V and 4 bases from J, leaving 14 bases between. The CDR3 coding sequence is TGCGCCAGCTTTAACCTAGGACTCTATGGCTACACCTTC. It is translated as CASFNLGLYGYTF.

On this clone: The sample carries other DNA sequences with the same CDR3. This chain uses TRBV6-1 with TRBJ2-5, with D tentatively TRBD1 (6 bases). Trimming left V 4 bases short and J 1 base short, with 10 bases between. The CDR3 is 14 amino acids. CDR1 is MNHNS, CDR2 SASEGT, per germline. The CDR3 loop is CASSGTAIQETQYF. The CDR3 DNA follows: TGTGCCAGCAGTGGGACAGCTATCCAAGAGACCCAGTACTTC.